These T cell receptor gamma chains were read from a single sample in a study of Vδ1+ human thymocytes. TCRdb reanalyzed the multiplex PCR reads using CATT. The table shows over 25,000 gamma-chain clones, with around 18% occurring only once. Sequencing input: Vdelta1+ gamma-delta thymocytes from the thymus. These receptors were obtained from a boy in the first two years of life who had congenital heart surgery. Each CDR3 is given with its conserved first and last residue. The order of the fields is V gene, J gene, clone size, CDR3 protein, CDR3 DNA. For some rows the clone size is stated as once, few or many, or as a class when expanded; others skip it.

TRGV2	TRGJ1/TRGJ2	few	CATWDGQEYKKLF	TGTGCCACCTGGGACGGGCAGGAATATAAGAAACTCTTT
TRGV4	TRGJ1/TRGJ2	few	CATWDGHRYKKLF	TGTGCCACCTGGGATGGGCATCGGTATAAGAAACTCTTT
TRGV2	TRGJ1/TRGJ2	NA	CATWDPYYKKLF	TGTGCCACCTGGGACCCCTATTATAAGAAACTCTTT
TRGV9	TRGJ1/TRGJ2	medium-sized	CALWEVDYKKLF	TGTGCCTTGTGGGAGGTGGATTATAAGAAACTCTTT
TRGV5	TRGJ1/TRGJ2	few	CATWGKVYYKKLF	TGTGCCACCTGGGGCAAGGTTTATTATAAGAAACTCTTT
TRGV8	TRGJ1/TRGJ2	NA	CATRSYKKLF	TGTGCCACCCGAAGTTATAAGAAACTCTTT
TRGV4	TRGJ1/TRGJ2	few	CATWAQYYKKLF	TGTGCCACCTGGGCCCAATATTATAAGAAACTCTTT
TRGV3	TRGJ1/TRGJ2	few	CATWDRCSPTPKGVLYYKKLF	TGTGCCACCTGGGACAGGTGTTCCCCAACTCCTAAAGGGGTCCTTTATTATAAGAAACTCTTT
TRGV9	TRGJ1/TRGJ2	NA	CALWEGNYYKKLF	TGTGCCTTGTGGGAAGGAAATTATTATAAGAAACTCTTT
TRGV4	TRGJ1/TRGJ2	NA	CATWDGPLGYKKLF	TGTGCCACCTGGGATGGGCCGCTTGGTTATAAGAAACTCTTT
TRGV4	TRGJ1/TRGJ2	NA	CATWGSPLKKLF	TGTGCCACCTGGGGGTCTCCGTTGAAGAAACTCTTT
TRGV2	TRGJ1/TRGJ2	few	CATWDGLWYKKLF	TGTGCCACCTGGGACGGGCTATGGTATAAGAAACTCTTT
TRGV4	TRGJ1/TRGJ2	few	CATWDGYSNYYKKLF	TGTGCCACCTGGGACGGGTATTCGAATTATTATAAGAAACTCTTT
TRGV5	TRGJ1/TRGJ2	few	CATWDDRYKKLF	TGTGCCACCTGGGACGATCGATATAAGAAACTCTTT
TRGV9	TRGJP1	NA	CALWEVLNTTGWFKIF	TGTGCCTTGTGGGAGGTCCTCAATACCACTGGTTGGTTCAAGATATTT
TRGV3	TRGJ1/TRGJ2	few	CATWDRTVRLYKKLF	TGTGCCACCTGGGATAGGACCGTGAGGCTTTATAAGAAACTCTTT
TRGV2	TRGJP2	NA	CATWDGLHDWIKTF	TGTGCCACCTGGGACGGGCTCCACGATTGGATCAAGACGTTT
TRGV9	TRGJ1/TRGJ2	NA	CALWEVDYKKLF	TGTGCCTTGTGGGAGGTTGACTATAAGAAACTCTTT
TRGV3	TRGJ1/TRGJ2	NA	CATWDRRLGYYKKLF	TGTGCCACCTGGGACAGGCGTCTGGGTTATTATAAGAAACTCTTT
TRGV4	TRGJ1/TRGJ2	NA	CATWDGNSDYKKLF	TGTGCCACCTGGGATGGGAACTCTGATTATAAGAAACTCTTT
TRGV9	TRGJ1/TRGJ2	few	CALWETHYKKLF	TGTGCCTTGTGGGAAACCCATTATAAGAAACTCTTT
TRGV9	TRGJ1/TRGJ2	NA	CALWEVTQKLF	TGTGCCTTGTGGGAGGTGACCCAGAAACTCTTT
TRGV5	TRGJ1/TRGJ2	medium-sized	CATWDRLYYKKLF	TGTGCCACCTGGGACAGGCTGTATTATAAGAAACTCTTT
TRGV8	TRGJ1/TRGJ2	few	CATWDKARKLF	TGTGCCACCTGGGATAAGGCTAGGAAACTCTTT
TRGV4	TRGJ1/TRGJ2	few	CATWGPLNYYKKLF	TGTGCCACCTGGGGCCCCCTAAATTATTATAAGAAACTCTTT
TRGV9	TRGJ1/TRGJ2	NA	CALWEVSRKKLF	TGTGCCTTGTGGGAGGTAAGCCGTAAGAAACTCTTT
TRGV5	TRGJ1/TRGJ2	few	CATWDRRHYYKKLF	TGTGCCACCTGGGACAGGCGTCATTATTATAAGAAACTCTTT
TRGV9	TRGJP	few	CALWGLGELGKKIKVF	TGTGCCTTGTGGGGACTCGGGGAGTTGGGCAAAAAAATCAAGGTATTT
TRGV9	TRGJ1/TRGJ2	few	CALWEVRGDYYKKLF	TGTGCCTTGTGGGAGGTGAGGGGCGATTATTATAAGAAACTCTTT
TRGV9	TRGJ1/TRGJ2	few	CALWEGSYYKKLF	TGTGCCTTGTGGGAGGGCAGTTATTATAAGAAACTCTTT
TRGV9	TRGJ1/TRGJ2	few	CALWDTDKKLF	TGTGCCTTGTGGGACACCGATAAGAAACTCTTT
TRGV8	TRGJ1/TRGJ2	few	CATWDRPPKKLF	TGTGCCACCTGGGACAGGCCTCCTAAGAAACTCTTT
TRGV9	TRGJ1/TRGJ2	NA	CALWESISGYYKKLF	TGTGCCTTGTGGGAGTCCATCTCGGGTTATTATAAGAAACTCTTT
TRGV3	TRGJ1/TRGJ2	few	CATWDSPFYYKKLF	TGTGCCACCTGGGACAGTCCCTTTTATTATAAGAAACTCTTT
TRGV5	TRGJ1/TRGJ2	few	CATWDRVFKKLF	TGTGCCACCTGGGACAGGGTCTTTAAGAAACTCTTT